A selection of T cell receptor beta chains follows, all from one sample in a study of T cell repertoires in cytomegalovirus infection. Antigen specificity for these receptors is unknown. TCRdb called the reads again in MiXCR, with one record for every CDR3 protein. The sample has about 920,000 distinct CDR3 sequences, 30% to 40% seen once; the top ten hold more than 13%. The starting material was cultured CD8+ T cells from PBMCs, obtained from culture after CMV antigen stimulation. Receptor source: a human donor in good health (CMV status not recorded). Some clones in this sample may be carry-over from other donors' samples. Both conserved end residues are part of each CDR3. D genes are given only for firm matches. Clone size, where shown, is once, few, many, or a class for clones that have expanded.

>NA|TRBV27|NA|TRBJ2-3
CASRHGGTDTDTQYF
TGTGCCAGCAGGCATGGGGGGACGGACACAGATACGCAGTATTTT
>NA|TRBV6-5|NA|TRBJ2-1
CASGILGHEQFF
TGTGCCAGCGGGATCCTTGGGCATGAGCAGTTCTTC
>few|TRBV11-2|NA|TRBJ2-2
CASSQTVNTGELFF
TGTGCCAGCAGCCAAACAGTGAACACCGGGGAGCTGTTTTTT
>few|TRBV12-3/TRBV12-4|NA|TRBJ2-5
CASSQYSWETQYF
TGTGCCAGCAGTCAGTATAGTTGGGAGACCCAGTACTTC
>NA|TRBV27|NA|TRBJ2-1
CASSFTGVVMSSYNEQFF
TGTGCCAGCAGTTTTACGGGAGTGGTGATGAGCTCCTACAATGAGCAGTTCTTC
>NA|TRBV12-3/TRBV12-4|NA|TRBJ1-2
CASSSIPLSNYGYTF
TGTGCCAGCAGTTCTATCCCGCTGAGTAACTATGGCTACACCTTC
>many|TRBV5-6|NA|TRBJ2-7
CASSPWADEQYF
TGTGCCAGCAGCCCGTGGGCTGACGAGCAGTACTTC
>NA|TRBV20-1|TRBD1|TRBJ2-4
CSALSDRAKNIQYF
TGCAGTGCCCTCTCGGACAGGGCCAAAAACATTCAGTACTTC
>NA|TRBV6-2/TRBV6-3|NA|TRBJ2-5
CASTPHRYQETQYF
TGTGCCAGCACCCCCCACAGGTACCAAGAGACCCAGTACTTC
>NA|TRBV10-1|TRBD1|TRBJ2-7
CASSVIQGTEQYF
TGCGCCAGCAGTGTCATACAGGGGACCGAGCAGTACTTC
>many|TRBV7-8|NA|TRBJ2-7
CASSLGREYDEQYF
TGTGCCAGCAGCTTAGGAAGGGAGTACGACGAGCAGTACTTC
>few|TRBV10-3|TRBD1|TRBJ2-7
CAISVRDRSAIEQYF
TGTGCCATCAGTGTCCGGGACAGGTCAGCGATCGAGCAGTACTTC
>NA|TRBV12-3/TRBV12-4|NA|TRBJ1-3
CASTSSSTIYF
TGTGCCAGCACCTCCTCTAGCACCATATATTTT
>NA|TRBV5-1|NA|TRBJ1-1
CASSDGAQDGGAFF
TGCGCCAGCAGCGACGGGGCCCAAGACGGGGGGGCTTTCTTT
>few|TRBV10-3|TRBD1|TRBJ2-7
CAIRTDRSGEQYF
TGTGCCATCAGGACGGACAGGTCTGGCGAGCAGTACTTC
>NA|TRBV6-4|TRBD1|TRBJ1-1
CASSDRTGGLPFF
TGTGCCAGCAGCGATCGGACAGGGGGCTTGCCCTTCTTT
>NA|TRBV7-9|TRBD2|TRBJ2-1
CASSTLLAGTSNEQFF
TGTGCCAGCAGCACCCTTCTAGCGGGGACCTCCAATGAGCAGTTCTTC
>NA|TRBV2|NA|TRBJ2-5
CATQSGSETQYF
TGTGCCACCCAATCAGGGAGCGAGACCCAGTACTTC
>few|TRBV11-2|NA|TRBJ2-1
CASSLDSSVYNEQFF
TGTGCCAGCAGCTTAGATAGCTCAGTCTACAATGAGCAGTTCTTC
>NA|TRBV5-1|NA|TRBJ1-1
CASSFHANTEAFF
TGCGCCAGCAGCTTTCACGCGAATACTGAAGCTTTCTTT
>NA|TRBV4-1|NA|TRBJ1-1
CASSPAWGKVEAFF
TGCGCCAGCAGCCCCGCGTGGGGAAAGGTCGAAGCTTTCTTT